The clone carrying this TCR beta chain was seen only once. This sample is drawn from a study of blood T cell repertoires in COVID-19. Study context: Sources were T cells, B-cell-depleted T cells, or PBMCs; the material itself was cDNA or gDNA.

Recruits, aged about 18 to 95 years, lived in 24 US areas. Participant-given clinical history determined each cohort assignment. Among Cohort 3 donors, those recovered had two negative PCRs, clearance, or symptom resolution. Clones were read by immunoSEQ multiplex PCR, and TCRdb kept only the in-frame ones, dropping some. The sample carries roughly 280,000 clones, 75% to 90% recorded once. Germline loops: CDR1 LGHNA, CDR2 YNFKEQ. Deletions cut 1 base from V and 0 bases from J, with 10 bases between. This CDR3 is built from 16 residues. The chain recombines TRBV4-2 with TRBJ1-5, with D perhaps matching TRBD1 (5 bases). This receptor was identified in a woman younger than 30 who had recovered from COVID-19. The specimen was PBMCs or T cells enriched from blood (not recorded which). CDR3 DNA: TGTGCCAGCAGCCAAGTAAGCAGGGCTAGCAATCAGCCCCAGCATTTT. Its protein is CASSQVSRASNQPQHF.